This entry describes one T cell receptor (beta chain). V lost 4 bases to trimming and J lost 1 base, with 7 bases between them. The CDR3 extends over 13 amino acids. The germline V gene has CDR1 SGHTA and CDR2 FQGTGA. In the authors' methods: Reference gene primer amplification yielded estimated nucleated cell counts. The table came from immunoSEQ multiplex PCR; TCRdb's copy has only in-frame clones and leaves some out. The DNA gave D and trimming, while V, J and clone size come from that table. Seen here are roughly 260,000 clones, around 86% observed once, and the top ten hold 8.5% to 10%. The data originate from a study of blood T cell repertoires in COVID-19. Study-wide context: COVID-19 samples from acute and convalescent phases originated in the United States, Italy and Spain. The analysed material was cDNA or gDNA that came from T cells, B-cell-depleted T cells, or PBMCs.

The sequencing input was peripheral blood. This rearrangement joins TRBV7-3 to TRBJ2-5; D remains ambiguous. This TCR was sampled from a man aged 40-49 years who had recovered from COVID-19. The CDR3 here is CASSSTTQETQYF. The CDR3 bases are TGTGCCAGCAGCTCTACCACCCAAGAGACCCAGTACTTC.